The sequence of this T cell receptor beta chain was determined in a study of beta chain features in type 1 diabetes. Expressed TCRB transcripts were sequenced, since all the RNA that had been isolated was reverse transcribed. Libraries were prepared by immunoSEQ multiplex PCR; TCRdb keeps only in-frame clonotypes and omits some of them. This sample carries some 150,000 clones, about 10% of them seen once, and the ten largest clones take less than 1.5%. General study findings and limits: The study found that naive, central memory and Treg TCRB repertoires appeared more similar in patients than in healthy donors.

This clone came up a few times. Its antigen is still unknown. Per germline, CDR1 MNHEY and CDR2 SVGAGI. Trimming removed 4 bases from V and 5 bases from J; junction bases left unmatched: 5. The CDR3 length is 14 residues. Sequencing was done on a sample of naive CD4+ T cells from blood. This sequence joins TRBV6-5 and TRBJ1-5; 7 bases agree with TRBD1. The TCR sequence derives from a man between 18 and 35 years old in good health. CDR3 protein: CASSWDRTHQPQHF. The CDR3, as DNA: TGTGCCAGCAGTTGGGACAGAACTCATCAGCCCCAGCATTTT.